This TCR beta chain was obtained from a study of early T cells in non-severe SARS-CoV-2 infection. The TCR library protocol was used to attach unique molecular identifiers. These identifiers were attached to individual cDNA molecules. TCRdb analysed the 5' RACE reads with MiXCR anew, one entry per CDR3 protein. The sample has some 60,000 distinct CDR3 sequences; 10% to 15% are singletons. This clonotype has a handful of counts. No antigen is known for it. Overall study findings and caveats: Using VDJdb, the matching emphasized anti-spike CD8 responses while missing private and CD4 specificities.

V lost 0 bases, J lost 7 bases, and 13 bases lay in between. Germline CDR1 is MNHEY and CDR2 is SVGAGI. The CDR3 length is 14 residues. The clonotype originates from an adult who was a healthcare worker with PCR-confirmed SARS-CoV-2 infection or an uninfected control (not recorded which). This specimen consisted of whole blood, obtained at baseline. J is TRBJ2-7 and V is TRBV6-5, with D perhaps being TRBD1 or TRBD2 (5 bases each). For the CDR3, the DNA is TGTGCCAGCAGTTACTCGAGTAGGGGAGATGAGCAGTACTTC. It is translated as CASSYSSRGDEQYF.